The text below deals with one T cell receptor beta chain. With 6 bases removed from V and 4 bases from J, the gap between germline ends came to 7 bases. CDR3 length: 12 amino acids. CDR1 is MDHEN, CDR2 SYDVKM, per germline. This record comes from a study of blood T cell repertoires in COVID-19. Overall study: COVID-19 samples, acute and convalescent, were from the United States, Italy and Spain. Sources were T cells, B-cell-depleted T cells, or PBMCs; the material itself was cDNA or gDNA.

As originally analysed: Using reference gene primer amplification, nucleated cell counts were estimated. Sequencing used immunoSEQ multiplex PCR; TCRdb keeps in-frame clones, though not all of them. V, J and clone size are taken as reported in that table, and D and trimming were inferred from the DNA itself. The table has under 400,000 clones, 90% seen once. The sequence derives from a man aged 18 to 35 with active or convalescent COVID-19. The sample was peripheral blood. The rearrangement uses TRBV28 and TRBJ1-3; no clear D. The CDR3 loop reads CASRSGGNTIYF. CDR3 nucleotides: TGTGCCAGCAGGAGCGGGGGAAACACCATATATTTT.